This section outlines one T cell receptor (beta chain) sequence together with its context. What it binds is not known. The data belong to a study of neurological immune-mediated disorders. Overall study results and limits: The greatest TCR clonal expansion occurred in HTLV-1-associated myelopathy and the least in multiple sclerosis, which fell below healthy controls. Expanded clones shared no CDR3 amino acid sequences across subjects, suggesting private repertoires in all groups.

Time point noted: longitudinal time-point 2. V shed 7 bases and J shed 0 bases, with 15 bases lying between them. From germline, CDR1 is MNHNS and CDR2 SASEGT. This CDR3 is 15 amino acids long. The cDNA was synthesized by means of template-switch 5'RACE, which was carried out with 10-nucleotide random UMIs. TCRdb used MiXCR to reprocess the 5' RACE reads, holding one entry per CDR3 protein. This sample yields roughly 60,000 distinct CDR3 sequences, of which nearly 10% are seen a single time; around 12% belongs to the top ten. This TCR was recovered from a man younger than 40 in good health. V gene TRBV6-1 combines with J gene TRBJ1-2, with D uncertain. Sequencing was done on a sample of PBMCs. The CDR3 protein is CASTRIDGTNYGYTF. DNA of the CDR3: TGTGCCAGCACCCGTATAGACGGAACTAACTATGGCTACACCTTC.